These T cell receptor beta chains were read from a single sample in a study of breast tumors, draining lymph nodes, adjacent tissues. One entry per CDR3 protein results from TCRdb running MiXCR on the multiplex PCR reads. The data show approximately 52,000 distinct CDR3 sequences, with under 50% seen just once and 8% to 11% held by the top ten. Sequencing input: breast tumor tissue. The receptors shown here come from a female donor with breast cancer. Some clones in this sample may be carry-over from other donors' samples. CDR3s include the opening cysteine and the closing phenylalanine or tryptophan. The D gene is left open where the match is weak. The size field is filled for only some rows; it gives once, few, many or a size class.

clone_size: .
j_call: TRBJ2-7
d_call: TRBD2
v_call: TRBV7-2
cdr3_nt: TGTGCCAGCAGCGCGGGACTAGCGGGAGAAGGCGAGCAGTACTTC
cdr3_aa: CASSAGLAGEGEQYF

clone_size: .
j_call: TRBJ2-2
d_call: TRBD1
v_call: TRBV20-1
cdr3_nt: TGCAGTGCTAGTGACCGGGACAGGGGATACACCGGGGAGCTGTTTTTT
cdr3_aa: CSASDRDRGYTGELFF

clone_size: .
j_call: TRBJ2-3
d_call: .
v_call: TRBV7-2
cdr3_nt: TGTGCCAGCAGCTTAATCGGAACTTCGGATACGCAGTATTTT
cdr3_aa: CASSLIGTSDTQYF

clone_size: many
j_call: TRBJ1-5
d_call: .
v_call: TRBV30
cdr3_nt: TGTGCCTGGAGTGTACAGGAGGATCAGCCCCAGCATTTT
cdr3_aa: CAWSVQEDQPQHF

clone_size: many
j_call: TRBJ1-5
d_call: .
v_call: TRBV24-1
cdr3_nt: TGTGCCACCAGTGATACAGGGTCTGACAATCAGCCCCAGCATTTT
cdr3_aa: CATSDTGSDNQPQHF

clone_size: .
j_call: TRBJ2-6
d_call: .
v_call: TRBV29-1
cdr3_nt: TGCAGCGTTGGGGCAGGGGACCTCTCTGGGGCCAACGTCCTGACTTTC
cdr3_aa: CSVGAGDLSGANVLTF

clone_size: .
j_call: TRBJ1-4
d_call: .
v_call: TRBV20-1
cdr3_nt: TGCAGCGCGACGGACGACAACAATGAAAAGCTGTTTTTT
cdr3_aa: CSATDDNNEKLFF

clone_size: few
j_call: TRBJ2-3
d_call: .
v_call: TRBV24-1
cdr3_nt: TGTGCCACCAGTGTTTCAGGGGATACGCAGTATTTT
cdr3_aa: CATSVSGDTQYF

clone_size: many
j_call: TRBJ2-2
d_call: .
v_call: TRBV14
cdr3_nt: TGTGCCAGCAGCCTCACACGGCCTGCCGGGGAGCTGTTTTTT
cdr3_aa: CASSLTRPAGELFF

clone_size: .
j_call: TRBJ2-5
d_call: .
v_call: TRBV19
cdr3_nt: TGTGCCAGTAGTATTGGGGGAGGGGGGGAGACCCAGTACTTC
cdr3_aa: CASSIGGGGETQYF

clone_size: many
j_call: TRBJ1-5
d_call: TRBD1
v_call: TRBV19
cdr3_nt: TGTGCCAGTACTAAGGGACAGGGTATAAATAGCAATCAGCCCCAGCATTTT
cdr3_aa: CASTKGQGINSNQPQHF

clone_size: many
j_call: TRBJ2-5
d_call: TRBD2
v_call: TRBV7-3
cdr3_nt: TGTGCCAGCAGCTCTGGGGAGGGGACCCAGTACTTC
cdr3_aa: CASSSGEGTQYF

clone_size: many
j_call: TRBJ1-2
d_call: .
v_call: TRBV2
cdr3_nt: TGTGCCAGCAAGGGAGCCAGGGCTGATGGCTACACCTTC
cdr3_aa: CASKGARADGYTF

clone_size: .
j_call: TRBJ2-1
d_call: TRBD2
v_call: TRBV9
cdr3_nt: TGTGCCAGCAGCGGTGGGACTAGCGGGAAGAGTCCCAATGAGCAGTTCTTC
cdr3_aa: CASSGGTSGKSPNEQFF

clone_size: .
j_call: TRBJ1-6
d_call: .
v_call: TRBV30
cdr3_nt: TGTCCCTGGAGTGGTCAGAGCTCTAACTCACCCCTCCACTTT
cdr3_aa: CPWSGQSSNSPLHF

clone_size: .
j_call: TRBJ2-5
d_call: TRBD2
v_call: TRBV20-1
cdr3_nt: TGCAGTGCTACTACTAGCGGGGGTCAAGAGACCCAGTACTTC
cdr3_aa: CSATTSGGQETQYF

clone_size: .
j_call: TRBJ2-7
d_call: .
v_call: TRBV7-6
cdr3_nt: TGCGCCAGCAGCTTAGTTGGGGGCGAGCGGTACTTC
cdr3_aa: CASSLVGGERYF

clone_size: .
j_call: TRBJ2-1
d_call: TRBD2
v_call: TRBV20-1
cdr3_nt: TGCAGTGCTAGGGGGACTAGCGGGAGAGGTGAGCAGTTCTTC
cdr3_aa: CSARGTSGRGEQFF

clone_size: many
j_call: TRBJ2-1
d_call: .
v_call: TRBV18
cdr3_nt: TGTGCCAGCTCAGTAGTACAGTCCCGCAATGAGCAGTTCTTC
cdr3_aa: CASSVVQSRNEQFF

clone_size: few
j_call: TRBJ2-4
d_call: .
v_call: TRBV19
cdr3_nt: TGTGCCAGTAGTAGACCAGGGGCGGGCATTCAGTACTTC
cdr3_aa: CASSRPGAGIQYF

clone_size: many
j_call: TRBJ1-4
d_call: TRBD1
v_call: TRBV7-2
cdr3_nt: TGTGCCAGCAGCTTAACACAGGGGGCTAATGAAAAACTGTTTTTT
cdr3_aa: CASSLTQGANEKLFF

clone_size: many
j_call: TRBJ2-7
d_call: .
v_call: TRBV6-1
cdr3_nt: TGTGCCAGCAGTTATAGACAGGACTACGAGCAGTACTTC
cdr3_aa: CASSYRQDYEQYF

clone_size: .
j_call: TRBJ1-6
d_call: TRBD1
v_call: TRBV7-3
cdr3_nt: TGTGCCAGCAGCTGGACAGGGGGGACAGGTTCGGATTCACCCCTCCACTTT
cdr3_aa: CASSWTGGTGSDSPLHF

clone_size: .
j_call: TRBJ2-7
d_call: .
v_call: TRBV15
cdr3_nt: TGTGCCACCAGCAGAGAAGTTCGGGGAGGTTTTCGGGAGCAGTACTTC
cdr3_aa: CATSREVRGGFREQYF

clone_size: many
j_call: TRBJ2-3
d_call: TRBD2
v_call: TRBV10-3
cdr3_nt: TGTGCCATCAGCGGACTAGCGGGGGAGGTCACGCAGTATTTT
cdr3_aa: CAISGLAGEVTQYF

clone_size: .
j_call: TRBJ2-3
d_call: .
v_call: TRBV20-1
cdr3_nt: TGCAGCGTGACGCGTTGGGGGTCAACAGATACGCAGTATTTT
cdr3_aa: CSVTRWGSTDTQYF

clone_size: .
j_call: TRBJ2-5
d_call: .
v_call: TRBV12-3/TRBV12-4
cdr3_nt: TGTGCCAGCAGCTGCGACGGTCAAGAGACCCAGTACTTC
cdr3_aa: CASSCDGQETQYF

clone_size: .
j_call: TRBJ1-5
d_call: .
v_call: TRBV4-1
cdr3_nt: TGCGCCAGCAGCCAAGAAAAGAATGATCAGCCCCAGCATTTT
cdr3_aa: CASSQEKNDQPQHF

clone_size: .
j_call: TRBJ2-5
d_call: .
v_call: TRBV20-1
cdr3_nt: TGCAGTGCTAGAGATCGGTCGGTAGACTACCAAGAGACCCAGTACTTC
cdr3_aa: CSARDRSVDYQETQYF

clone_size: few
j_call: TRBJ2-1
d_call: .
v_call: TRBV29-1
cdr3_nt: TGCAGCGTTGGACAGTACAATGAGCAGTTCTTC
cdr3_aa: CSVGQYNEQFF

clone_size: many
j_call: TRBJ1-2
d_call: .
v_call: TRBV28
cdr3_nt: TGTGCCAGCAGCCCCGGCTCCTATGGCTACACCTTC
cdr3_aa: CASSPGSYGYTF

clone_size: .
j_call: TRBJ1-1
d_call: .
v_call: TRBV6-1
cdr3_nt: TGTGCCAGCATTGGACAGCTCAGCGCTTTCTTT
cdr3_aa: CASIGQLSAFF

clone_size: once
j_call: TRBJ1-3
d_call: .
v_call: TRBV6-6
cdr3_nt: TGTGCCAGCAGTTACGGTACTTTC
cdr3_aa: CASSYGTF

clone_size: .
j_call: TRBJ1-4
d_call: .
v_call: TRBV9
cdr3_nt: TGTGCCAGCAGCGGTTCTGGAGCTAATGAAAAACTGTTTTTT
cdr3_aa: CASSGSGANEKLFF

clone_size: many
j_call: TRBJ2-2
d_call: TRBD2
v_call: TRBV10-3
cdr3_nt: TGTGCCATCAGCACTAGCGGGGAAAACACCGGGGAGCTGTTTTTT
cdr3_aa: CAISTSGENTGELFF

clone_size: many
j_call: TRBJ1-2
d_call: TRBD1
v_call: TRBV5-1
cdr3_nt: TGCGCCAGCAGCTTGCGGGGACAACAGGGGGCGGGGAGCGGCTACACCTTC
cdr3_aa: CASSLRGQQGAGSGYTF

clone_size: many
j_call: TRBJ2-2
d_call: TRBD1
v_call: TRBV5-1
cdr3_nt: TGCGCCAGCAGCCCAGGGACAGGGGTATTCACCGGGGAGCTGTTTTTT
cdr3_aa: CASSPGTGVFTGELFF

clone_size: .
j_call: TRBJ2-6
d_call: .
v_call: TRBV29-1
cdr3_nt: TGCAGCGTTGAAGGGGGGTATGGGGCCAACGTCCTGACTTTC
cdr3_aa: CSVEGGYGANVLTF

clone_size: .
j_call: TRBJ2-7
d_call: TRBD2
v_call: TRBV20-1
cdr3_nt: TGCAGTGCTAAAGACCTAGCGGGAGAGAGGACCTACGAGCAGTACTTC
cdr3_aa: CSAKDLAGERTYEQYF

clone_size: .
j_call: TRBJ1-4
d_call: .
v_call: TRBV28
cdr3_nt: TGTGCCAGCAGTAAACAAGGGGGATCTAATGAAAAACTGTTTTTT
cdr3_aa: CASSKQGGSNEKLFF

clone_size: many
j_call: TRBJ2-5
d_call: TRBD1
v_call: TRBV3-1
cdr3_nt: TGTGCCAGCAGCCAAGATACTGCAGGGGGCCAAGAGACCCAGTACTTC
cdr3_aa: CASSQDTAGGQETQYF

clone_size: .
j_call: TRBJ2-2
d_call: .
v_call: TRBV5-6
cdr3_nt: .
cdr3_aa: CASSKRRGRGYEQYFGPGELFF

clone_size: many
j_call: TRBJ2-3
d_call: TRBD2
v_call: TRBV6-1
cdr3_nt: TGTGCCAGCAGTGACCTAGCGGGGAGCACAGATACGCAGTATTTT
cdr3_aa: CASSDLAGSTDTQYF

clone_size: medium-sized
j_call: TRBJ2-5
d_call: .
v_call: TRBV4-1
cdr3_nt: TGCGCCAGCAGCCAAGATCGCAATAACCGGGAGACCCAGTACTTC
cdr3_aa: CASSQDRNNRETQYF

clone_size: many
j_call: TRBJ1-2
d_call: TRBD1
v_call: TRBV7-9
cdr3_nt: TGTGCCAGCAGCTTAGGTACGGGACAGCTCTATGGCTACACCTTC
cdr3_aa: CASSLGTGQLYGYTF

clone_size: many
j_call: TRBJ1-4
d_call: .
v_call: TRBV5-1
cdr3_nt: TGCGCCAGCACTGTTGGGTCGGTCGGGGAAAAACTGTTTTTT
cdr3_aa: CASTVGSVGEKLFF

clone_size: many
j_call: TRBJ2-2
d_call: .
v_call: TRBV6-5
cdr3_nt: TGTGCCAGCAGTTCTTGGTCCCGGGACACCGGGGAGCTGTTTTTT
cdr3_aa: CASSSWSRDTGELFF

clone_size: many
j_call: TRBJ2-2
d_call: TRBD2
v_call: TRBV6-5
cdr3_nt: TGTGCCAGCAGTTACGCGGGAGGTCGCACCGGGGAGCTGTTTTTT
cdr3_aa: CASSYAGGRTGELFF

clone_size: .
j_call: TRBJ1-1
d_call: .
v_call: TRBV7-2
cdr3_nt: TGTGCCAGCAGCTTCTCCCTAGCGGGAGTAAACACTGAAGCTTTCTTT
cdr3_aa: CASSFSLAGVNTEAFF

clone_size: many
j_call: TRBJ2-2
d_call: TRBD2
v_call: TRBV9
cdr3_nt: TGTGCCAGCAGCTCAAGGACTAGCGGAAACACCGGGGAGCTGTTTTTT
cdr3_aa: CASSSRTSGNTGELFF

clone_size: .
j_call: TRBJ2-1
d_call: TRBD2
v_call: TRBV15
cdr3_nt: TGTGCCGCCAGCAGCTTTAGCGGGGCTTACAATGAGCAGTTCTTC
cdr3_aa: CAASSFSGAYNEQFF

clone_size: .
j_call: TRBJ2-5
d_call: .
v_call: TRBV5-1
cdr3_nt: TGTGCCAGCAGCTTAGTAAACAGCCAAGACACCCAGTACTTC
cdr3_aa: CASSLVNSQDTQYF

clone_size: many
j_call: TRBJ1-4
d_call: .
v_call: TRBV29-1
cdr3_nt: TGCAGCGTTGAAGAAAGGTTACGTCCTGGGGCTAATGAAAAACTGTTTTTT
cdr3_aa: CSVEERLRPGANEKLFF

clone_size: .
j_call: TRBJ2-5
d_call: TRBD2
v_call: TRBV20-1
cdr3_nt: TGCAGTGCTGACCCGGGACTAGGGGTCGAGACCCAGTACTTC
cdr3_aa: CSADPGLGVETQYF